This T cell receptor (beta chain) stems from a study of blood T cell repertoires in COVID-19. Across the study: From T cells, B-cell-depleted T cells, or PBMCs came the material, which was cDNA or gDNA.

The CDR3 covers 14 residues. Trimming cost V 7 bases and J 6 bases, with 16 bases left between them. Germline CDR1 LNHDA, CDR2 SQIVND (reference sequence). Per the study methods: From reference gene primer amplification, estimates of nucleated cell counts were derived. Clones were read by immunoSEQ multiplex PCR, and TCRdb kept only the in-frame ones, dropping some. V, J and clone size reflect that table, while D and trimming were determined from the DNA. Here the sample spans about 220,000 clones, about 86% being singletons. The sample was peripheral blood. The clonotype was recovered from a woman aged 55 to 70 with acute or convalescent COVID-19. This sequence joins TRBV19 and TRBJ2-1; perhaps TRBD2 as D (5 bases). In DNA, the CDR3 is TGTGCCAGTACCGGCGGAGGTTGGGGCAATGAGCAGTTCTTC. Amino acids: CASTGGGWGNEQFF.